The clone carrying this T cell receptor (beta chain) appeared a few times. Its antigen is as yet unknown. The investigators amplified TCR beta CDR3 regions from RNA transcripts. The HTBI primer set drove a first-round RT-PCR of the TCR CDR3. TCRdb recomputed calls from the multiplex PCR reads with MiXCR, one row per CDR3 protein. The repertoire holds around 270,000 distinct CDR3 sequences, around 20% seen once, with approximately 35% in the top ten. Clinical symptoms, serum thyroxine, TRAb, thyroid ultrasound and orbital computed tomography established diagnosis. The data originate from a study of T cells in Graves' hyperthyroidism and ophthalmopathy. Broader study findings: In validation, the model predicted ophthalmopathy. These predictions came a median about 6.2 months before onset. Ophthalmopathy was distinguished from stable hyperthyroidism by 13 V-J signatures.

The length of the CDR3 is 15 residues. Germline V lookup: CDR1 DFQATT, CDR2 SNEGSKA (reference sequence). The V gene lost 0 bases and the J gene lost 5 bases, with 14 bases spanning the gap. The sample taken for sequencing was blood. V usage is TRBV20-1 and J usage is TRBJ2-1; possibly TRBD2 for D (7 bases). The TCR sequence derives from a man aged 45-65 years with Graves' ophthalmopathy. The chain's CDR3 is CSAREYGGPNNEQFF. The CDR3 DNA follows: TGCAGTGCTAGAGAGTACGGGGGGCCGAACAATGAGCAGTTCTTC.